A single sample is the source of the 4 T cell receptor beta chains below, sequenced in a study of PD-L1 blockade in urothelial cancer. The time point denotes: pretreatment peripheral blood. Using immunoSEQ multiplex PCR, the repertoire was profiled, and TCRdb retains in-frame clones only, with some absent. The sample has roughly 130,000 clones; approximately 88% are singletons. The specimen was PBMCs, collected around atezolizumab (anti-PD-L1) treatment. These receptors came from a man aged 50 or older with urothelial cancer.

This sequence joins TRBV4-1 and TRBJ2-7; D is unresolved. Looked up from germline, CDR1 is MGHRA and CDR2 is YSYEKL. This CDR3 contains 15 residues. The V end was cut by 0 bases, the J end by 5 bases, with 14 bases between. CDR3 nucleotide sequence: TGCGCCAGCAGCCAAGAAGCTCTGAGCGTCCACGAGCAGTACTTC. Amino acids: CASSQEALSVHEQYF.

The V and J genes are TRBV4-1 and TRBJ2-7, with D possibly being TRBD1 (6 bases). The CDR3 contains 14 residues. Trimming took 0 bases from V and 4 from J, leaving 10 bases between them. CDR1 is MGHRA and CDR2 is YSYEKL in the germline V gene. The CDR3 sequence: CASSQEQGRYEQYF. CDR3 nucleotides: TGCGCCAGCAGCCAAGAACAGGGTCGGTACGAGCAGTACTTC.

This clone was picked up a small number of times. The V and J genes are TRBV5-6 and TRBJ2-3; D not resolved. CDR1 and CDR2 from the germline V gene are SGHDT and YYEEEE. With 1 base removed from V and 1 base from J, the gap between germline ends came to 4 bases. The CDR3 extends over 13 amino acids. The CDR3 region has the DNA TGTGCCAGCAGCTTGACAGGCACAGATACGCAGTATTTT. It codes for CASSLTGTDTQYF.

The genes are TRBV28 and TRBJ1-1; 11 positions agree with TRBD1. This CDR3 region has 14 residues. Trimming removed 5 bases from V and 4 bases from J; junction bases left unmatched: 3. Per the germline V gene, CDR1 is MDHEN and CDR2 is SYDVKM. CDR3 DNA: TGTGCCAGCAGTCCGGGGACAGGGGGCACTGAAGCTTTCTTT. It translates to CASSPGTGGTEAFF.